This TCR beta chain was found in a study of cytomegalovirus exposure and HLA in healthy donors. Study-level background: In a later analysis, it was reported that the roughly 130 validation repertoires had been produced on the same platform as the 550 to 700 repertoires belonging to the first cohort.

This clone came up once. The antigen remains undetermined. Only in-frame clones appear in the TCRdb table, and some are missing; sequencing was by immunoSEQ multiplex PCR. The sample holds 100,000 to 150,000 clones, about nine tenths seen once. Study results and caveats: Among TCR sequences, most were rare, though some public TCRs appeared in many donors.

Sequencing input: PBMCs. This sequence was found in a woman in her late teens or twenties in good health and CMV-seronegative.

CDR3 coding DNA: TGTGCCAGTTCCGGGACTAGCGTGTCAGATACGCAGTATTTT. Amino acid sequence: CASSGTSVSDTQYF. This chain connects TRBV19 to TRBJ2-3; 10 positions match TRBD2. V lost 8 bases and J lost 4; bases outside the gene matches: 6. This CDR3 comprises 14 residues. The germline V gene has CDR1 LNHDA and CDR2 SQIVND (reference sequence).